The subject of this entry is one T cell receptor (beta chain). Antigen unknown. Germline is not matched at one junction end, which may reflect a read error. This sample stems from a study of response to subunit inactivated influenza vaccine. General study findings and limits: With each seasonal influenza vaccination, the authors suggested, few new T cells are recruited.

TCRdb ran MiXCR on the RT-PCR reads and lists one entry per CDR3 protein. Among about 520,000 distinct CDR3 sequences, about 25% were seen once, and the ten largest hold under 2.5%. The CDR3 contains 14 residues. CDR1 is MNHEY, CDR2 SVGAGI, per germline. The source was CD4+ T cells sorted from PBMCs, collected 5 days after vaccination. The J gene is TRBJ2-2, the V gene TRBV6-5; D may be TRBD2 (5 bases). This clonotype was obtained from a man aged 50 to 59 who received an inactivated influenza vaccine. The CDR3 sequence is CASSYGRSTGELVF. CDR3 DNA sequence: TGTGCCAGCAGTTACGGACGTTCCACCGGGGAGCTGGTTTTT.